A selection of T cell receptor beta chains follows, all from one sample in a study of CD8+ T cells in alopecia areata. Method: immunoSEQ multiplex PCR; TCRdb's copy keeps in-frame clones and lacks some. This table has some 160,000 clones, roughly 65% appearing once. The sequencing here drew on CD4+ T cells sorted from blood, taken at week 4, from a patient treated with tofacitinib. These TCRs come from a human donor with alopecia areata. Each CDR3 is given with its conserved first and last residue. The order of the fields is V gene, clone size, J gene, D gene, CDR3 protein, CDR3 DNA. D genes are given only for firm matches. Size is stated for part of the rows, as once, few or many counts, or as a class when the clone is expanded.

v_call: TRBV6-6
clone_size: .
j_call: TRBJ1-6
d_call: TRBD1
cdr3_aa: CASSSQGAGSPLHF
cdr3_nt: TGTGCCAGCAGTTCACAGGGGGCGGGTTCACCCCTCCACTTT

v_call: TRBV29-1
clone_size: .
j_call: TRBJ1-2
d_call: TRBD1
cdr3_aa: CSVPYGTVYGYTF
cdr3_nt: TGCAGCGTCCCGTACGGGACAGTCTATGGCTACACCTTC

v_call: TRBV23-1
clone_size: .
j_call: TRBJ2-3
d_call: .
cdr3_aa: CASSHRPESTSTDTQYF
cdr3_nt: TGCGCCAGCAGTCATCGTCCGGAGAGTACTAGCACAGATACGCAGTATTTT

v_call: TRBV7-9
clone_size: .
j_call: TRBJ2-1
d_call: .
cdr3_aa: CASSLSGRGQFF
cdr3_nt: TGTGCCAGCAGCTTATCTGGGCGTGGGCAGTTCTTC

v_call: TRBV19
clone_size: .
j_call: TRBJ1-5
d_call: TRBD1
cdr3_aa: CASSNDRDQPQHF
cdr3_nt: TGTGCCAGTAGTAACGACAGGGATCAGCCCCAGCATTTT

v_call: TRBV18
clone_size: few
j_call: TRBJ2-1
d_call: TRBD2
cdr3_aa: CASSPNLAGGNNEQFF
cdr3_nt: TGTGCCAGCTCGCCCAACTTAGCGGGGGGAAACAATGAGCAGTTCTTC

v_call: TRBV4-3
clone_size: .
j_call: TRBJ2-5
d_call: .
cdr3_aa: CASSPSHPGNRETQYF
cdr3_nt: TGCGCCAGCAGCCCGAGCCACCCAGGCAATCGAGAGACCCAGTACTTC

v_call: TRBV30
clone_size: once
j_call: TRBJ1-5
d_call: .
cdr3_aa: CAWSISSQPQHF
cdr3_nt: TGTGCCTGGAGTATCAGTTCTCAGCCCCAGCATTTT

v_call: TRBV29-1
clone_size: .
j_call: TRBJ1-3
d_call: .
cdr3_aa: CSIPAGNTIYF
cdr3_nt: TGCAGCATCCCGGCTGGAAACACCATATATTTT

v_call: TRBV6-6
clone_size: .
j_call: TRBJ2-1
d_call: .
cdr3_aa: CASEGNYNEQFF
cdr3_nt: TGTGCCAGCGAGGGAAACTACAATGAGCAGTTCTTC

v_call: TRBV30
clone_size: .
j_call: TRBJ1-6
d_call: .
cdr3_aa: CAWSLRQSHSPLHF
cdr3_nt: TGTGCCTGGAGTTTACGACAGTCTCATTCACCCCTCCACTTT

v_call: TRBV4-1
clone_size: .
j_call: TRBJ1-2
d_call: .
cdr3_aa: CASSQPTGVGGYTF
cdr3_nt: TGCGCCAGCAGCCAACCCACGGGGGTGGGTGGCTACACCTTC

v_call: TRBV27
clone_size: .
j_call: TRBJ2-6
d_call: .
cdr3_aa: CASTRTSGANVLTF
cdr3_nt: TGTGCCAGCACCCGGACCTCTGGGGCCAACGTCCTGACTTTC

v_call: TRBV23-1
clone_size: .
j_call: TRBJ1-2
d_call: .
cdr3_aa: CASSQSPGVDGYTF
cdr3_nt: TGCGCCAGCAGTCAATCACCCGGGGTGGATGGCTACACCTTC

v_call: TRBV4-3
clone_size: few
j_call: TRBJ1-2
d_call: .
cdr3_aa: CASSQEGARGYTF
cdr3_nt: TGCGCCAGCAGCCAAGAGGGGGCGAGGGGCTACACCTTC

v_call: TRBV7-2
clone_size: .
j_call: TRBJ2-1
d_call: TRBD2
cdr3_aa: CASSFVASGGGVASEQFF
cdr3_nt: TGTGCCAGCAGCTTCGTTGCTAGCGGGGGAGGAGTAGCAAGTGAGCAGTTCTTC

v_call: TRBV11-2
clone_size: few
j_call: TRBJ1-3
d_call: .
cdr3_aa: CASSFSDFGNTIYF
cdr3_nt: TGTGCCAGCAGCTTTTCGGATTTTGGAAACACCATATATTTT

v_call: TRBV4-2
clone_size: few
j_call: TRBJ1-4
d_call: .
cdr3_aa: CASSRSGANEKLFF
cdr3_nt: TGTGCCAGCAGCCGAAGCGGGGCTAATGAAAAACTGTTTTTT

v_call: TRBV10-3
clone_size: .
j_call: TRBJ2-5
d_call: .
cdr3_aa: CAISESGETQYF
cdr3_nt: TGTGCCATCAGTGAGTCTGGAGAGACCCAGTACTTC

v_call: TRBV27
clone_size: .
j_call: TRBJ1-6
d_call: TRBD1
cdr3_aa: CASSQLGQGASPLHF
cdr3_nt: TGTGCCAGCAGTCAACTCGGACAGGGCGCTTCACCCCTCCACTTT

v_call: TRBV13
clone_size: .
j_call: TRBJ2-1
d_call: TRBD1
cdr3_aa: CASSLGTAIYNEQFF
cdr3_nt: TGTGCCAGCAGCCTGGGGACAGCAATATACAATGAGCAGTTCTTC

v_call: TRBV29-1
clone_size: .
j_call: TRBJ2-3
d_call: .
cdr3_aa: CSVEEGGTDTQYF
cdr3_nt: TGCAGCGTTGAAGAGGGTGGGACAGATACGCAGTATTTT

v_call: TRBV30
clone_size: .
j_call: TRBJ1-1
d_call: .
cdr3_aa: CAWRVRENTEAFF
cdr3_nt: TGTGCCTGGAGGGTCAGAGAGAACACTGAAGCTTTCTTT

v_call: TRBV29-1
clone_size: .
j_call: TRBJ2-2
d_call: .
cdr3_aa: CSARWQTNTGELFF
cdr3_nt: TGCAGCGCGCGGTGGCAGACGAACACCGGGGAGCTGTTTTTT

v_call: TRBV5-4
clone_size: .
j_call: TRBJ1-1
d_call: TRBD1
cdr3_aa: CASSVTGTVDHTEAFF
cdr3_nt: TGTGCCAGCAGCGTAACCGGGACAGTCGATCATACTGAAGCTTTCTTT

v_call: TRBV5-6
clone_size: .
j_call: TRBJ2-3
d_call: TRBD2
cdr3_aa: CASSLRSGGDTQYF
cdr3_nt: TGTGCCAGCAGCTTGAGGTCGGGAGGAGATACGCAGTATTTT

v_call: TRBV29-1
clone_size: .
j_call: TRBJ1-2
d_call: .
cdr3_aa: CSAGLKARDYGYTF
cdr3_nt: TGCAGCGCCGGACTAAAAGCTAGGGACTATGGCTACACCTTC

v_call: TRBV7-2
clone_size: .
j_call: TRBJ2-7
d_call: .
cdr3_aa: CASSAYRDTTEQYF
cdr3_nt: TGTGCCAGCAGCGCTTACCGGGACACTACCGAGCAGTACTTC

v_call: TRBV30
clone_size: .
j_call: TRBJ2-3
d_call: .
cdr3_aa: CAWSTLDTQYF
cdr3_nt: TGTGCCTGGAGTACCCTGGATACGCAGTATTTT

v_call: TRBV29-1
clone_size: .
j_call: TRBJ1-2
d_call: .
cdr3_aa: CSVEPQNYGYTF
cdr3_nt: TGCAGCGTTGAACCCCAGAACTATGGCTACACCTTC

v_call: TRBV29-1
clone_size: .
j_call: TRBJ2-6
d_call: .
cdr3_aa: CSALGSSGANVLTF
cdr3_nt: TGCAGCGCCCTGGGGAGCTCTGGGGCCAACGTCCTGACTTTC

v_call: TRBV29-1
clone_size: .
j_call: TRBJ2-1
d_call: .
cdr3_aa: CSVPTGISYNEQFF
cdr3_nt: TGCAGCGTTCCCACAGGGATTTCCTACAATGAGCAGTTCTTC

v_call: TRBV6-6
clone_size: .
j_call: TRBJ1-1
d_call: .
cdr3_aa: CASTPWGQEAFF
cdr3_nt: TGTGCCAGCACCCCCTGGGGGCAGGAAGCTTTCTTT

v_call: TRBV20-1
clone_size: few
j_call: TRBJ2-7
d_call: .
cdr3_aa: CSPGHGGEQYF
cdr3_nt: TGCAGTCCAGGACACGGGGGAGAGCAGTACTTC

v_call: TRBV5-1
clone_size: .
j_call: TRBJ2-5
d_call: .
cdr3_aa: CASSWEVQETQYF
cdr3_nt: TGCGCCAGCAGCTGGGAAGTTCAAGAGACCCAGTACTTC

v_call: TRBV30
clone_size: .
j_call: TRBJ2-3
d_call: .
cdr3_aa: CAWSVRASGTQYF
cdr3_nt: TGTGCCTGGAGTGTACGGGCCTCGGGTACGCAGTATTTT

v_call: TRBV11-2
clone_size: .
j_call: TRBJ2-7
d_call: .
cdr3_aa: CASSLSGYEQYF
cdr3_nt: TGTGCCAGCAGCTTATCCGGGTACGAGCAGTACTTC

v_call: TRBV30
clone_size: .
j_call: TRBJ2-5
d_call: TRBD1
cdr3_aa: CAWSVRGTGKETQYF
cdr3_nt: TGTGCCTGGAGTGTACGCGGGACAGGGAAAGAGACCCAGTACTTC

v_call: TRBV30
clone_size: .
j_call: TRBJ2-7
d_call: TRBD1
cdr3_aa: CASRDSGTYEQYF
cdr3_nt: TGTGCCAGCCGGGACAGTGGAACCTACGAGCAGTACTTC

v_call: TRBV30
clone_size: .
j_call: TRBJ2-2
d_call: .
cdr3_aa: CAWSVGTYGELFF
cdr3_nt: TGTGCCTGGAGTGTCGGGACGTACGGGGAGCTGTTTTTT

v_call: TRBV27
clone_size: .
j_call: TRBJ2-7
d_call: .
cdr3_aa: CASSFRTDYEQYF
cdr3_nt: TGTGCCAGCAGTTTTAGAACAGACTACGAGCAGTACTTC

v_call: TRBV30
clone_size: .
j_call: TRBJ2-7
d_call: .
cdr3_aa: CAWSTLGKSEQYF
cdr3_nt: TGTGCCTGGAGTACTCTAGGGAAAAGCGAGCAGTACTTC

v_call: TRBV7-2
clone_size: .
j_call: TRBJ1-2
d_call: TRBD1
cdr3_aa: CASSTQTGDHPYGYTF
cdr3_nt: TGTGCCAGCAGCACCCAGACAGGGGACCACCCCTATGGCTACACCTTC

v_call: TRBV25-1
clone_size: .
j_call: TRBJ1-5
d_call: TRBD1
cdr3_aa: CASSERGQGNQPQHF
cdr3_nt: TGTGCCAGCAGTGAACGGGGACAGGGTAATCAGCCCCAGCATTTT

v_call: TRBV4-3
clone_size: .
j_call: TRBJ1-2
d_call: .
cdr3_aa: CASSQETANYGYTF
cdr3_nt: TGCGCCAGCAGCCAAGAGACAGCGAACTATGGCTACACCTTC